The 13 T cell receptor beta chains reported below all come from one sample, sequenced in a study of shared clonotypes between healthy human individuals (TCRdb year 2020). Libraries were prepared through the immunoSEQ multiplex PCR assay. TCRdb retrieved this table from immuneACCESS and kept in-frame rearrangements only. Not all clones are present; in checked studies, unresolved V genes account for under half, and no reason is known for the remainder. The sample table contains about 490,000 clones; only one count was recorded for roughly 85% of them. Of the sample, approximately 12% is held by the ten largest clones. Material for sequencing was PBMCs. These receptor sequences come from a woman aged 40-49 years in good health. Some clones in this sample may be carry-over from other donors' samples.

V usage is TRBV18 and J usage is TRBJ1-1; D is unresolved. Trimming removed 0 bases from V and 1 base from J, with 9 bases in between. The CDR3 runs to 15 residues. Germline V gene sequence: CDR1 KGHSH, CDR2 LQKENI. The CDR3 here is CASSPPAPSNTEAFF. In nucleotides, the CDR3 is TGTGCCAGCTCACCACCGGCACCGTCGAACACTGAAGCTTTCTTT.

This clone was observed a single time. The genes are TRBV30 and TRBJ1-1; D not certain. The CDR3 contains 18 residues. Germline V lookup: CDR1 GTSNPN, CDR2 SVGIG (reference sequence). Trimming stripped 0 bases from V and 0 bases from J, with 20 bases between. The CDR3 sequence: CAWSVFLAGVGLNTEAFF. As DNA, the CDR3 is TGTGCCTGGAGTGTTTTCCTAGCTGGAGTTGGATTGAACACTGAAGCTTTCTTT.

This chain connects TRBV7-2 to TRBJ2-7, with 9 positions matching TRBD2. The V gene end was trimmed by 5 bases and the J gene end by 2 bases; junction bases not matched to a gene: 10. The CDR3 has 16 residues. The germline V gene has CDR1 SGHTA and CDR2 FQGNSA. Here the CDR3 DNA reads TGTGCCAGCAGCCCTCGAGGAGCGGGAGGTACCTACGAGCAGTACTTC. This translates into CASSPRGAGGTYEQYF.

In regard to this clone: Other DNA variants within this sample encode the same CDR3. The J gene is TRBJ2-3, the V gene TRBV5-1, with D uncertain. With 0 bases removed from V and 6 bases from J, the gap between germline ends came to 5 bases. CDR3 size: 12 residues. Germline V gene data show CDR1 as SGHRS and CDR2 as YFSETQ. CDR3 coding DNA: TGCGCCAGCAGCTTGGGTGAGGATACGCAGTATTTT. It is translated as CASSLGEDTQYF. Supplemented by reference TRBV5-1 and TRBJ2-3, the full variable domain reads KAGVTQTPRYLIKTRGQQVTLSCSPISGHRSVSWYQQTPGQGLQFLFEYFSETQRNKGNFPGRFSGRQFSNSRSEMNVSTLELGDSALYLCASSLGEDTQYFGPGTRLTVL.

The rearrangement links TRBV18 to TRBJ1-5; TRBD1 matches 7 bases. The trim removed 2 bases at V and 0 bases at J, leaving 7 bases unmatched. Per the germline V gene, CDR1 is KGHSH and CDR2 is LQKENI. The CDR3 spans 17 residues. CDR3 sequence reads: CASSPEGTAFSNQPQHF. The CDR3 DNA follows: TGTGCCAGCTCACCAGAGGGGACAGCCTTTAGCAATCAGCCCCAGCATTTT.

This clone was found a few times. This rearrangement joins TRBV27 to TRBJ2-1, with 11 bases lining up with TRBD1. V shed 7 bases and J 6 bases; nucleotides not matched to a gene: 11. The germline V gene encodes CDR1 MNHEY and CDR2 SMNVEV (reference sequence). The CDR3 has 16 amino acids. The CDR3 DNA follows: TGTGCCAGCACTACCACCGGGACAGGGGGTATCAATGAGCAGTTCTTC. Translation: CASTTTGTGGINEQFF.

The V call is TRBV4-2, the J call TRBJ2-2, with D perhaps matching TRBD1 (5 bases). Trimming stripped 2 bases from V and 3 bases from J, with 10 bases between. The germline CDR1 and CDR2 sequences are LGHNA and YNFKEQ. This CDR3 spans 15 amino acids. The CDR3 nucleotides read TGTGCCAGCAGCCAAAGGCAAGGGGACACCGGGGAGCTGTTTTTT. Amino acids: CASSQRQGDTGELFF.

The J gene is TRBJ2-3, the V gene TRBV28, with TRBD1 matching over 7 bases. V gave up 5 bases and J gave up 6 bases; unmatched junction bases: 17. Germline values: CDR1 MDHEN, CDR2 SYDVKM. This CDR3 is built from 17 residues. The CDR3 loop reads CASSPADEGGLRDTQYF. The CDR3 DNA reads TGTGCCAGCAGTCCCGCTGATGAAGGGGGCCTGAGGGATACGCAGTATTTT.

This rearrangement joins TRBV20-1 to TRBJ1-2; no clear D gene. The V end lost 3 bases, the J end lost 6 bases, and 8 bases lay between the germline ends. The CDR3 is made up of 11 amino acids. The germline gives CDR1 DFQATT, CDR2 SNEGSKA (reference sequence). CDR3 sequence (DNA): TGCAGTGCTAGCACGGTGAATGGCTACACCTTC. Translating gives CSASTVNGYTF.

The V call is TRBV28, the J call TRBJ1-1, with a weak D call TRBD1 (6 bases). Germline V CDR1 and CDR2: MDHEN, SYDVKM. V was pared by 8 bases and J by 1 base, with 17 bases between. The CDR3 contains 15 residues. This chain's CDR3 is CASLPGGHQNTEAFF. The CDR3 DNA reads TGTGCCAGCCTGCCGGGGGGACACCAGAACACTGAAGCTTTCTTT.

This chain connects TRBV7-2 to TRBJ2-3; D is perhaps TRBD1 or TRBD2 (5 bases each). Trimming pared 0 bases from V and 8 bases from J, leaving 9 bases between. There are 13 residues in the CDR3. Germline V lookup: CDR1 SGHTA, CDR2 FQGNSA. CDR3 amino acids: CASSLAYGGTQYF. The CDR3 DNA reads TGTGCCAGCAGCTTAGCCTATGGGGGTACGCAGTATTTT. The whole variable domain, remainder taken from reference TRBV7-2 and TRBJ2-3, is GAGVSQSPSNKVTEKGKDVELRCDPISGHTALYWYRQSLGQGLEFLIYFQGNSAPDKSGLPSDRFSAERTGGSVSTLTIQRTQQEDSAVYLCASSLAYGGTQYFGPGTRLTVL.

The chain links TRBV18 to TRBJ2-7, with 10 bases that match TRBD2. Germline V CDR1 and CDR2: KGHSH, LQKENI. This CDR3 is built from 15 residues. J lost 9 bases, V lost 5 bases, and 13 bases had no gene match. The CDR3 region has the DNA TGTGCCAGCTCATCGAAAATGCTAGCGGGAGACTGGCAGTACTTC. Residues: CASSSKMLAGDWQYF. The full variable domain, rest sourced from reference TRBV18 and TRBJ2-7, is NAGVMQNPRHLVRRRGQEARLRCSPMKGHSHVYWYRQLPEEGLKFMVYLQKENIIDESGMPKERFSAEFPKEGPSILRIQQVVRGDSAAYFCASSSKMLAGDWQYFGPGTRLTVT.

About this clone: The junction and the germline gene differ at one end; a read error may be behind it. V usage is TRBV11-2 and J usage is TRBJ2-5; 12 bases are shared with TRBD2. The germline V gene encodes CDR1 SGHAT and CDR2 FQNNGV. The CDR3 loop spans 15 amino acids. Here the CDR3 DNA reads TGTGCCAGCAGCTTAGCCGGGACTAGCGGGCCCCTAAGACACTTC. The encoded protein is CASSLAGTSGPLRHF.